This T cell receptor (beta chain) stems from a study of control samples from healthy donors and cancer patients. CDR1 MNHEY and CDR2 SVGEGT come from the germline V gene. V gave up 6 bases and J gave up 5 bases, with 10 bases separating them. The CDR3 sequence is 12 residues long. The protocol was immunoSEQ multiplex PCR, while the TCRdb copy is restricted to in-frame clones and leaves out a portion. The sample holds 150,000 or so clones; 85% to 95% are singletons and the top ten take 12% to 15%. The chain is built from TRBV6-2 or TRBV6-3 and TRBJ1-2; no clear D. The sequence derives from a man aged 55 to 69 with colorectal cancer. Material: PBMCs. The DNA for the CDR3 is TGTGCCAGCAGCCTCGGTGGGTATGGCTACACCTTC. Its translation is CASSLGGYGYTF.